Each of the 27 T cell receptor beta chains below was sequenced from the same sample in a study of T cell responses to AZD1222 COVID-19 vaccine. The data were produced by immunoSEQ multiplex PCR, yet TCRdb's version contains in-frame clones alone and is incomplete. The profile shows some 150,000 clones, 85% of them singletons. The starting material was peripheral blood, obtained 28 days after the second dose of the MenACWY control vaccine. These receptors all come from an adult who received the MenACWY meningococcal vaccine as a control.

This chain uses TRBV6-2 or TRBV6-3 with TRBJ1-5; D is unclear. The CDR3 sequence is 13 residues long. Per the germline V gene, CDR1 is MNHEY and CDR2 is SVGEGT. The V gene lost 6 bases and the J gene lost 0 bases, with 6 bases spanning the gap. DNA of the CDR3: TGTGCCAGCAGCTCTTATAGCAATCAGCCCCAGCATTTT. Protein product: CASSSYSNQPQHF.

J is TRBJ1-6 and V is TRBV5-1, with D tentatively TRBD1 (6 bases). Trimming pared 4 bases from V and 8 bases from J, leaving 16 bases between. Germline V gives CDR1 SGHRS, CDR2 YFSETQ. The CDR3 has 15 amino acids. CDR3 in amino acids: CASSVKPGADSPLHF. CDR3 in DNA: TGCGCCAGCAGCGTCAAACCAGGGGCCGATTCACCCCTCCACTTT.

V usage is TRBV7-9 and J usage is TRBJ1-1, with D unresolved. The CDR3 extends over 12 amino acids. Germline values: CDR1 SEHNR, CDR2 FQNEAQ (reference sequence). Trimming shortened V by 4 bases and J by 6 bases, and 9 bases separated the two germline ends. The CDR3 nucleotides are TGTGCCAGCAGCTCGGACCTACCTGAAGCTTTCTTT. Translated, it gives CASSSDLPEAFF.

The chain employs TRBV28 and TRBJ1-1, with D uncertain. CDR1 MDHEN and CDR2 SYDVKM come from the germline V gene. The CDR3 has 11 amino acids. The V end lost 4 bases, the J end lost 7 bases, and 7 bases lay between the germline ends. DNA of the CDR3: TGTGCCAGCAGTTCCACGCTTGAAGCTTTCTTT. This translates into CASSSTLEAFF.

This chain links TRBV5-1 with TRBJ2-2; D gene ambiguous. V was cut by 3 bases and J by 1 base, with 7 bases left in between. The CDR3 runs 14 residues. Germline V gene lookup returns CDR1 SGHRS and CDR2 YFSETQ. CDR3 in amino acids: CASSWVRNTGELFF. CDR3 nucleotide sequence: TGCGCCAGCAGCTGGGTACGGAACACCGGGGAGCTGTTTTTT.

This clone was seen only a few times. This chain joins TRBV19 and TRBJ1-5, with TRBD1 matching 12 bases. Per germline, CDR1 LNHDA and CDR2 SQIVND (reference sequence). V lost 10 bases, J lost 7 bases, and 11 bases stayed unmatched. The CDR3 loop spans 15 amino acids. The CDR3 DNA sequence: TGTGCCACCAACCCGGGACAGGGGGCTTGGCAGCCCCAGCATTTT. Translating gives CATNPGQGAWQPQHF.

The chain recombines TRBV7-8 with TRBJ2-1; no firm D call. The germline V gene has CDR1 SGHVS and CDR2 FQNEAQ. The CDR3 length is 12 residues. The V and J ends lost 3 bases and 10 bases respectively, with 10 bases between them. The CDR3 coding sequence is TGTGCCAGCAGCTTTGGGCTACCGGAGCAGTTCTTC. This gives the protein CASSFGLPEQFF.

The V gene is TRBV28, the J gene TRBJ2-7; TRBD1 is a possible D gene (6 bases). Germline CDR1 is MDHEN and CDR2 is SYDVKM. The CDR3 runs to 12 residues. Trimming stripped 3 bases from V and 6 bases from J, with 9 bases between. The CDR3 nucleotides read TGTGCCAGCAGTTTTGGGGGCGGCGAGCAGTACGTC. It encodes CASSFGGGEQYV.

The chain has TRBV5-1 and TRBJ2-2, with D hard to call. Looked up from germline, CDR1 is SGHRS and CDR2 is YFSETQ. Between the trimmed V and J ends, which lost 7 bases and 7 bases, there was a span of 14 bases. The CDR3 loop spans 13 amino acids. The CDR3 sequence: CASCPSEYGELFF. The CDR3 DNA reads TGCGCCAGCTGCCCGTCCGAATACGGGGAGCTGTTTTTT.

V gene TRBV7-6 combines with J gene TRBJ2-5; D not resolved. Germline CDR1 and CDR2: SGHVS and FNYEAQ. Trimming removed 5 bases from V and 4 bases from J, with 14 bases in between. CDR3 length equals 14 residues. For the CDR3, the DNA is TGTGCCAGCAGCCCTGTCCCGGACGGAGAGACCCAGTACTTC. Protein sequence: CASSPVPDGETQYF.

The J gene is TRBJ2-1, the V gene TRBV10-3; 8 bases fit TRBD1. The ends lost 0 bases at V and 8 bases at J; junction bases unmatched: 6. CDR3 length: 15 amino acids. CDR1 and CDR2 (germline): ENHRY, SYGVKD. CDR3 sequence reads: CAISESRTGWDEQFF. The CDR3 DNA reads TGTGCCATCAGTGAGTCACGGACAGGGTGGGATGAGCAGTTCTTC.

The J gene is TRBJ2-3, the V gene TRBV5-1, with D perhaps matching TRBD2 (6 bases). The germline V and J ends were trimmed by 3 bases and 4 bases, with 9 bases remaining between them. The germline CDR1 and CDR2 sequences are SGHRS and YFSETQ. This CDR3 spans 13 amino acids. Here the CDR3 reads CASSYGGADTQYF. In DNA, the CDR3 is TGCGCCAGCAGCTACGGGGGTGCAGATACGCAGTATTTT.

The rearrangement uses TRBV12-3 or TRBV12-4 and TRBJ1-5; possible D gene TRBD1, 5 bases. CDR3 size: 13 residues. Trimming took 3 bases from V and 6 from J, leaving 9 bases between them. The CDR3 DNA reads TGTGCCAGCAGTTTCGGGGGAGTTCAGCCCCAGCATTTT. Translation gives CASSFGGVQPQHF.

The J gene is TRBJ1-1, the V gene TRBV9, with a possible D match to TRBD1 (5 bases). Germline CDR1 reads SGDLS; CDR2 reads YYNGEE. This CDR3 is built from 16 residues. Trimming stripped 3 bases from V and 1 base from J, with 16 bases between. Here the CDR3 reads CASSAALGPANTEAFF. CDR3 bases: TGTGCCAGCAGCGCAGCACTGGGACCCGCGAACACTGAAGCTTTCTTT.

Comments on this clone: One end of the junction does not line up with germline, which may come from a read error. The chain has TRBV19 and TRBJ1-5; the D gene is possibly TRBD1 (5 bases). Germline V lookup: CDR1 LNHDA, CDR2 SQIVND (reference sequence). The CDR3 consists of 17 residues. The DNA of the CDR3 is TGTGCCAGTAGTTTAGACAGACTGCCGTTTAGCAATCAGCCCCAGCATTTT. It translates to CASSLDRLPFSNQPQHF.

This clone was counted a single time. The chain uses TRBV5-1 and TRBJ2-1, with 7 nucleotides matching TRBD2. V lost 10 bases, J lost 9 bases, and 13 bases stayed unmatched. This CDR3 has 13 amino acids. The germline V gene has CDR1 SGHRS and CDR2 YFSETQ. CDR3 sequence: CASYKRGDGEQFF. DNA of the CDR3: TGCGCCTCGTACAAGCGGGGTGATGGTGAGCAGTTCTTC.

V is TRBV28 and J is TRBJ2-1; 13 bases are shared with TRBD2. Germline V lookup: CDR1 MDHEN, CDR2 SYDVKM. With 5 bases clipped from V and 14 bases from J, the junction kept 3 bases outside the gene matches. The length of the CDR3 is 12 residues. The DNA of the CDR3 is TGTGCCAGCAGTCTACTAGCGGGAGGGGAGTTCTTC. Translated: CASSLLAGGEFF.

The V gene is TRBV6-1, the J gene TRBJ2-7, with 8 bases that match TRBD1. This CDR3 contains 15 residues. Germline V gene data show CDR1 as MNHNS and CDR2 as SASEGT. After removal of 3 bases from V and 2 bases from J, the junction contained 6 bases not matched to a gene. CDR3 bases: TGTGCCAGCAGTGAGGGACAGGTGGATACCTACGAGCAGTACTTC. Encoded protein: CASSEGQVDTYEQYF.

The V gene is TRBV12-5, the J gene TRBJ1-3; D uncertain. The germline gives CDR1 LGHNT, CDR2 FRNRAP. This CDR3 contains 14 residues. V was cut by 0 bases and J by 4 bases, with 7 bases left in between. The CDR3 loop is CASGLVPSGNTIYF. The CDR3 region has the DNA TGTGCTAGTGGTTTGGTACCGTCAGGAAACACCATATATTTT.

Written as DNA, the CDR3 is TGCGCCAGCAGCTTGGCCTTAGGGACAGGGAACTACGAGCAGTACTTC. This encodes CASSLALGTGNYEQYF. The chain links TRBV5-1 to TRBJ2-7, with 9 bases aligning to TRBD1. Germline lookup yields CDR1 SGHRS and CDR2 YFSETQ. The CDR3 runs 16 residues. After removal of 0 bases from V and 3 bases from J, the junction contained 7 bases not matched to a gene.

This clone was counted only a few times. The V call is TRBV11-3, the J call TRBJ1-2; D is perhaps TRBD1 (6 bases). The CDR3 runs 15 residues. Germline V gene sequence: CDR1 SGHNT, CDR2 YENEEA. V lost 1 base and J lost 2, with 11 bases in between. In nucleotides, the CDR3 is TGTGCCAGCAGCTTAGTGTCAGGGGACAACTATGGCTACACCTTC. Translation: CASSLVSGDNYGYTF.

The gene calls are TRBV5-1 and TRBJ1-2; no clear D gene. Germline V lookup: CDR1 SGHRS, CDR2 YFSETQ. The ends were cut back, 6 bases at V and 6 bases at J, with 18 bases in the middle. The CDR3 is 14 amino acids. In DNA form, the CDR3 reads TGCGCCAGCACTTTCCTCCCAGGCGAGGATGGCTACACCTTC. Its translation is CASTFLPGEDGYTF.

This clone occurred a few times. DNA for the CDR3: TGTGCCAGCAGTGAAATTTTAGGGGGCGGCTACACCTTC. The encoded protein is CASSEILGGGYTF. The rearrangement uses TRBV6-1 and TRBJ1-2; 7 bases align to TRBD1. The CDR3 loop spans 13 amino acids. Germline V gene lookup returns CDR1 MNHNS and CDR2 SASEGT. V was pared by 2 bases and J by 8 bases, with 5 bases of the junction left unmatched.

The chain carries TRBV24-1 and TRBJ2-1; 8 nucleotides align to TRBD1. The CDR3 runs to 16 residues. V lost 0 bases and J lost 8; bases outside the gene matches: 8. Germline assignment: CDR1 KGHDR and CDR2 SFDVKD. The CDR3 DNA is TGTGCCACCAGTGATTTGCGGGTGGGGACAGGCCATGAGCAGTTCTTC. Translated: CATSDLRVGTGHEQFF.

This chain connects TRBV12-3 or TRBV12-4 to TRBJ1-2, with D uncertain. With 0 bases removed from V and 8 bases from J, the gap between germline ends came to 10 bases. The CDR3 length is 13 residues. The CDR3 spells CASSLARPGGYTF. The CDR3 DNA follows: TGTGCCAGCAGTTTAGCGCGCCCCGGAGGCTACACCTTC.

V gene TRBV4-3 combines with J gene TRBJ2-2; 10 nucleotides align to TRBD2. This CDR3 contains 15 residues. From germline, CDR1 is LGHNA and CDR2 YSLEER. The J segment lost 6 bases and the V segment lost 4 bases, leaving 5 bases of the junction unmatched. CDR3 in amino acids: CASSRGAGGSGELFF. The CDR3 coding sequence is TGCGCCAGCAGCCGGGGAGCGGGAGGGTCCGGGGAGCTGTTTTTT.

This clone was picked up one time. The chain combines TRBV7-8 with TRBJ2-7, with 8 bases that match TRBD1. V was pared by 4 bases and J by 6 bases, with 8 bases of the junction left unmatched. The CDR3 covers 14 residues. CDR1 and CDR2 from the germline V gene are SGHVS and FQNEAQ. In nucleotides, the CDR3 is TGTGCCAGCAGCTCAGGACAGGGAAAAAGCGAGCAGTACGTC. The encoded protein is CASSSGQGKSEQYV.